This T cell receptor (beta chain) was retrieved from a study of OX40 agonist ivuxolimab in advanced cancers. Whole-study context: Recorded diagnoses for dose-escalation patients were hepatocellular carcinoma, melanoma, renal cell or head and neck cancer. Previous treatment with anti-PD-1, anti-PD-L1 or anti-CTLA-4 therapy was allowed; 30% to 50% had received some.

TCRdb's copy holds only in-frame clones and misses some; the assay was immunoSEQ multiplex PCR. The repertoire consists of tens of thousands of clones, with about 88% occurring once and the leading ten covering under 0.35%. Worth noting for this clone: Its antigen is not known.

Patients were ruled out by autoimmune disease history or systemic immunosuppression. Trimming took 1 base from V and 7 from J, leaving 17 bases between them. The length of the CDR3 is 15 residues. CDR1 is SGHAT, CDR2 FQNNGV, per germline. Study findings and constraints: Partly responding patients at 0.1-3.0 mg/kg showed some of the smallest clonal expansion.

The chain is built from TRBV11-2 and TRBJ2-7; possibly TRBD2 for D (5 bases). Sequencing was performed on CD4+ or CD8+ T cells sorted from blood, taken in a trial of the OX40 agonist ivuxolimab. This sequence originates from an adult with an advanced solid tumor such as melanoma, head and neck, liver or kidney cancer. CDR3 residues: CASSLGLAPREEQYF. CDR3 bases: TGTGCCAGCAGCTTAGGGCTGGCTCCGAGGGAAGAGCAGTACTTC.